The sequence of this TCR beta chain was determined in a study of persistence of HIV-infected CD4 T cells (dated by TCRdb to between 2020 and 2021). Concerning the study at large: The study isolated CMV- and HIV-1 Gag-responding CD4+ T cells from ART-treated individuals to examine antigen-driven clonal expansion of HIV-1-infected cells. Participants had been on suppressive ART for a median of roughly 8 years. Peripheral blood samples of up to about 180 mL were taken at multiple time points, with the exception of a couple of participants who underwent leukapheresis at a single time point. Proviral sequencing was used to assess clonality among infected cells, whereas TCRbeta sequencing gauged the clonality of all cells within each sorted population. For the TCR cluster analysis across participants, about 8 participants were included for CMV and about 7 participants for Gag. The full study reports these points: Antigen-responding cells were enriched for degenerate expanded CDR3beta sequences, which suggests convergent selection of CD4+ responses to CMV and Gag. Within the same sorted populations, how oligoclonal the TCRs were correlated with how oligoclonal the proviruses were. The study involved few individuals and tested only a limited range of antigens. Restriction of bulk TCR analyses to the rare CMV-responding cells that actually carried HIV-1 proviruses was not possible. Significantly lower TCRbeta richness was observed in CMV- and Gag-responding cells than in anti-CD3/anti-CD28-responding cells, and higher oligoclonality was observed in CMV-responding cells than in CD3/CD28-stimulated and Gag-responding cells.

A word on this clone: Its antigen target is currently unknown. Base qualities are not at hand, and no much larger clone is one base apart.

From the cysteine up to the phenylalanine, the CDR3 has a length of 17 residues. The retained sequence is limited to the CDR3, 51 bases, with the frame set at the first base. V drops 3 bases and J drops 1 base, leaving 19 bases in between. From the germline V gene (reference sequence), CDR1 is MNHEY and CDR2 is SMNVEV. The meaning of the sample's treatment or condition label: suppressive antiretroviral therapy. A pool of overlapping HIV-1 Gag 15-mer peptides was used at roughly 0.93 ug per peptide per mL for cell stimulation. Memory populations depleted of antigen-responding cells were obtained by sorting nonresponding CD40L-negative CD69-negative CD45RO-high memory CD4+ T cells. Participants were HIV-1-infected adults who started suppressive ART during chronic infection. Participants had undetectable plasma HIV-1 RNA below 50 copies/mL for at least 4 years. To be included, a participant needed positive CMV serology and a CD4+ T cell count above 400 cells/uL. Before stimulation, PBMCs were isolated using density centrifugation and depleted of CD8+ T cells. For approximately 19 hours, the CD8-depleted PBMCs were stimulated with anti-CD28/CD49d costimulation, a CD40-blocking antibody, and enfuvirtide to prevent new infections. Cell sorting was done on a Beckman Coulter MoFlo Legacy or XDP sorter, and dead cells were excluded with propidium iodide. Genomic DNA was extracted using the QIAamp DNA Mini Kit for samples with more than one million cells and using the Quick-DNA Microprep Kit for all other samples.

TCRbeta repertoires were sequenced from genomic DNA with the immunoSEQ hsTCRB assay version 4 in survey mode. For TCRbeta sequencing, genomic DNA was diluted to around 10 ng/uL, and up to roughly 1 ug was used per sample. For the original study's pipeline: TCRbeta data were analyzed in ImmunoSeq Analyzer 3.0, with diversity computed on productive nucleotide rearrangements. Using the Immunarch R package, lower-bound TCR diversity was estimated with the improved Chao index and clonality was estimated with the Gini coefficient. Different nucleotide rearrangements encoding the same CDR3beta amino acid sequence were counted as distinct clonotypes. TCRbeta sequences significantly enriched in antigen-responding cells relative to anti-CD3/anti-CD28-activated cells were identified by differential abundance analysis. GLIPH2 grouped TCRs by predicted peptide-MHC specificity, both within each participant and across combined participant data sets. TCRdb re-hosts the immuneACCESS table, in-frame sequences only. Its copies lack some clones; in the studies checked, an unresolved V gene accounts for under half of them, and the cause for the rest is not known. V and J calls and clone size are as listed in that table; D and trimming were resolved from the DNA. The sample table shows approximately 39,000 clones, and roughly four fifths are seen once. Jointly, the top ten make up more than 0.9% of the sample.

This TCR derives from an adult with HIV. The donor label of this sample is uncertain. The sequence links TRBV27 to TRBJ2-7, and the D gene may be TRBD1, 6 bases matching. The specimen was cultured CD4+ T cells from PBMCs, collected from a patient who received antiretroviral therapy. The cell subset or site label, as the study defines it: CD40L-CD69- CD45RO-high memory CD4 T cells not responding to Gag peptides. CDR3 reads: CASSFGAPGTISYEQYF. The nucleotide sequence is given as TGTGCCAGCAGTTTTGGGGCACCCGGGACAATTTCCTACGAGCAGTACTTC.